The sequence of this T cell receptor (beta chain) was determined in a study of shared clonotypes between healthy human individuals. Study details: Every donor yielded three CD4 naive, three CD4 memory, two CD8 naive and one CD8 memory plate.

Over several immunoSEQ plates, each subset's genomic DNA was distributed in even portions. The table came from immunoSEQ multiplex PCR; TCRdb's copy has only in-frame clones and leaves some out. There are millions of clones in the sample; over 85% occur only once, and 0.1% to 0.15% lies in the top ten. The source material was naive CD4+ T cells sorted from blood. Subset reported: CD45RA+ positively selected. The source is a man aged 18 to 30 in good health.

As DNA, the CDR3 is TGTGCCAGCAGTATGCCGTCAGGCATCACAACTAATGAAAAACTGTTTTTT. It translates to CASSMPSGITTNEKLFF. The J gene is TRBJ1-4, the V gene TRBV7-2; D gene ambiguous. The germline gives CDR1 SGHTA, CDR2 FQGNSA. Trimming took 6 bases from V and 0 from J, leaving 17 bases between them. This CDR3 has 17 residues.